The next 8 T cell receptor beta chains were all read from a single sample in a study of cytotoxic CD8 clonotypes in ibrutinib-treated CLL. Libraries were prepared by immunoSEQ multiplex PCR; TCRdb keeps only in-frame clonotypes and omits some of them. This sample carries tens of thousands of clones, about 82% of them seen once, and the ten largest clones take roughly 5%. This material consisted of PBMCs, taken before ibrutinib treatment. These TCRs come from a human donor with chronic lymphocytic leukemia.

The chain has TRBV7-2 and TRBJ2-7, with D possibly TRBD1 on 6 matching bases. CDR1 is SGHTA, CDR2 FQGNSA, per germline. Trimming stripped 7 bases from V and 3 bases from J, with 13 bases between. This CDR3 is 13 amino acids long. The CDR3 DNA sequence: TGTGCCAGCAACGGACAGCTAAGCTACGAGCAGTACTTC. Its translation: CASNGQLSYEQYF.

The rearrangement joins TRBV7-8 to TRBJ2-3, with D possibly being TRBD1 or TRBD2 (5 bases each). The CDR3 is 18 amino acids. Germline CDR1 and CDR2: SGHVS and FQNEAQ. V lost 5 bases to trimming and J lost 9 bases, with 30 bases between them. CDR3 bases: TGTGCCAGCAGCGCCCTAGCACCTGGGACGGGGTTTCCAGGCACGCAGTATTTT. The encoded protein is CASSALAPGTGFPGTQYF.

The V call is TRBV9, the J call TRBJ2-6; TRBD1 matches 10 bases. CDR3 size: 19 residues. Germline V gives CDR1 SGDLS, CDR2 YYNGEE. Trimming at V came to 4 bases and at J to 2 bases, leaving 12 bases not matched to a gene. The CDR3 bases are TGTGCCAGCAGCAAAAGCTTGGGACAGGGGTTGGCTGGGGCCAACGTCCTGACTTTC. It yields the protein CASSKSLGQGLAGANVLTF. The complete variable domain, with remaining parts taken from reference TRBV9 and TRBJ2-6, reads DSGVTQTPKHLITATGQRVTLRCSPRSGDLSVYWYQQSLDQGLQFLIQYYNGEERAKGNILERFSAQQFPDLHSELNLSSLELGDSALYFCASSKSLGQGLAGANVLTFGAGSRLTVL.

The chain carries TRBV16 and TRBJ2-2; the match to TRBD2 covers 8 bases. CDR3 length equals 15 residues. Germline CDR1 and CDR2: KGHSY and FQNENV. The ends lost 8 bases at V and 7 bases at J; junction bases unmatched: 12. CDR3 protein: CASQGQRESYGELFF. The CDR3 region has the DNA TGTGCCAGCCAAGGGCAGCGGGAGAGCTACGGGGAGCTGTTTTTT.

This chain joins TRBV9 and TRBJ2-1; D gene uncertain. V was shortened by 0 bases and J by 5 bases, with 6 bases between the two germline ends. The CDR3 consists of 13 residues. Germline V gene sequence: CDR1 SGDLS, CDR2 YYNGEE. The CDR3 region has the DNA TGTGCCAGCAGCGTAGACAGTAACAATGAGCAGTTCTTC. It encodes CASSVDSNNEQFF.

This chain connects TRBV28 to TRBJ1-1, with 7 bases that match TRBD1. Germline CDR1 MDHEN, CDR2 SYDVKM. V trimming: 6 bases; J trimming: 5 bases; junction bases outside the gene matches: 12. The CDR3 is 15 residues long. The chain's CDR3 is CASSPRTGAGTEAFF. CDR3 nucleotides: TGTGCCAGCAGCCCACGAACAGGGGCTGGGACTGAAGCTTTCTTT.

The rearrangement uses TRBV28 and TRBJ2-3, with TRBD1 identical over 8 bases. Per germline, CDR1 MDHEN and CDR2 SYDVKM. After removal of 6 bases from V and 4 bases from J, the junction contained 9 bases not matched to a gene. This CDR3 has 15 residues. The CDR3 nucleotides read TGTGCCAGCAGAGGAACAGGGGGAGGTGCAGATACGCAGTATTTT. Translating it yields CASRGTGGGADTQYF.

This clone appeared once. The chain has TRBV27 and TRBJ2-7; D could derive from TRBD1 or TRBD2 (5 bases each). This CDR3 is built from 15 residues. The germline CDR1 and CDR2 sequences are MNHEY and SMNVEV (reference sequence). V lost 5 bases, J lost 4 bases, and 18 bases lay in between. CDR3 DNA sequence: TGTGCCAGCAGTATAGGGACGGGCAGTGGGTACGAGCAGTACTTC. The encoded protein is CASSIGTGSGYEQYF.